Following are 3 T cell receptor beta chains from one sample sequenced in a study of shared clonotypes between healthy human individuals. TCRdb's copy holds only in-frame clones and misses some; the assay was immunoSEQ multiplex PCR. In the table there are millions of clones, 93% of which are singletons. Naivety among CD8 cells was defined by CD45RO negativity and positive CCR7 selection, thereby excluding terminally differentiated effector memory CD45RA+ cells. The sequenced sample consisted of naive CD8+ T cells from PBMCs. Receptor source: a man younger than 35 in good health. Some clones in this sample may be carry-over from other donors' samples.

CDR3 amino acids: CASSLDGTSTDTQYF. Here the CDR3 DNA reads TGTGCCAGCAGCCTGGACGGTACTAGCACAGATACGCAGTATTTT. This chain links TRBV27 with TRBJ2-3; no clear D gene. Germline V lookup: CDR1 MNHEY, CDR2 SMNVEV (reference sequence). The germline V and J ends were trimmed by 6 bases and 0 bases, with 13 bases remaining between them. This CDR3 comprises 15 residues.

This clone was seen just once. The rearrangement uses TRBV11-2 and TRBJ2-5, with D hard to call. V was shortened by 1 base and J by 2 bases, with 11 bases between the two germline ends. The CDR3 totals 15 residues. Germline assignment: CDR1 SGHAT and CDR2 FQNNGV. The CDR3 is CASSLVYSNQETQYF. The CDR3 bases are TGTGCCAGCAGCTTAGTTTACAGCAATCAAGAGACCCAGTACTTC.

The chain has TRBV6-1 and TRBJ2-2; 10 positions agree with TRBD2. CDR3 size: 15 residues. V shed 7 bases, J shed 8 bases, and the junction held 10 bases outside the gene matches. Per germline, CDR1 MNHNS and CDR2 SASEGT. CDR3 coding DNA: TGTGCCAGCAACCCCGGGCCTAGCGGGAGTGGGGAGCTGTTTTTT. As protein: CASNPGPSGSGELFF.